This T cell receptor beta chain derives from a study of blood T cell repertoires in COVID-19. Germline loops: CDR1 MDHEN, CDR2 SYDVKM. V was pared by 6 bases and J by 7 bases, with 25 bases between. CDR3 size: 17 residues. Sequenced by immunoSEQ multiplex PCR; TCRdb stores in-frame clones only, minus some. The sample has about 110,000 clones; over 70% are singletons. The V and J genes are TRBV28 and TRBJ1-5; TRBD1 might be the D (5 bases). Sequencing was done on a sample of peripheral blood. The receptor comes from a man over 45 with acute or convalescent COVID-19. The CDR3 reads CASSLWGGISSKQPQHF. The DNA of the CDR3 is TGTGCCAGCAGCCTATGGGGGGGAATAAGCAGTAAACAGCCCCAGCATTTT.